This TCR beta chain was sequenced for a study of control samples from healthy donors and cancer patients. CDR3 size: 13 residues. Trimming took 3 bases from V and 5 from J, leaving 10 bases between them. Looked up from germline, CDR1 is LNHNV and CDR2 is YYDKDF (reference sequence). Data came from immunoSEQ multiplex PCR; TCRdb stores just in-frame clones and leaves some out. This sample yields under 65,000 clones, of which approximately 89% are seen a single time; approximately 0.95% belongs to the top ten. This clonotype was obtained from a man under 40 with colorectal cancer. The rearrangement links TRBV15 to TRBJ2-5, with a weak D call TRBD2 (6 bases). Sample: PBMCs. The chain's CDR3 is CATSSPGGETQYF. CDR3 DNA: TGTGCCACCAGCAGCCCAGGAGGGGAGACCCAGTACTTC.